This note documents a single TCR beta chain sequence. The antigen remains undetermined. Profiled with immunoSEQ multiplex PCR; TCRdb holds only in-frame clones, not every one. The table has about 51,000 clones, around 80% seen once; the top ten hold about 5.2%. The data were taken from a study of a mutant IDH1 vaccine in newly diagnosed glioma. The germline V gene encodes CDR1 SQVTM and CDR2 ANQGSEA. There are 14 residues in the CDR3. Trimming at V came to 0 bases and at J to 7 bases, leaving 5 bases not matched to a gene. Time point noted: week 5, during vaccination. Vaccination comprised doses that each held 300 ug of mutant IDH1 20-mer peptide, plus topical imiquimod.

This TCR derives from a man in his forties or fifties with glioma. V and J are TRBV29-1 and TRBJ2-3; 9 bases align to TRBD2. The sequencing here drew on PBMCs, taken from a glioma patient whose treatment included an IDH1 peptide vaccine. As DNA, the CDR3 is TGCAGCGTTGAAGATCAGCGGGGGGCATATACGCAGTATTTT. This gives the protein CSVEDQRGAYTQYF.